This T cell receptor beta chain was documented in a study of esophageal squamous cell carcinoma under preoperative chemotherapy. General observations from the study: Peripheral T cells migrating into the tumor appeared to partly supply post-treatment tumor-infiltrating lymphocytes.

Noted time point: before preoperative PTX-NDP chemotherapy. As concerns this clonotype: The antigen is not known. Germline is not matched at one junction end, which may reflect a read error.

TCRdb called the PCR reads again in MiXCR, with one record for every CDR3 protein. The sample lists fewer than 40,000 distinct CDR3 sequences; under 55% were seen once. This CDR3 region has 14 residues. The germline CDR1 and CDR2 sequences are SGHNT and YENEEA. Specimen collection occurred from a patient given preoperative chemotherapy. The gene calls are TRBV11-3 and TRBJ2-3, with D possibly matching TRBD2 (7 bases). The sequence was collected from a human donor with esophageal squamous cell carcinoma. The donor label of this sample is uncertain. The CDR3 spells CAGNEGGAPDTQYF. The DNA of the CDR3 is TGTGCGGGCAACGAGGGGGGGGCCCCAGATACGCAGTATTTC. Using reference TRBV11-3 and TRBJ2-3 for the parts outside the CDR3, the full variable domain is EAGVVQSPRYKIIEKKQPVAFWCNPISGHNTLYWYLQNLGQGPELLIRYENEEAVDDSQLPKDRFSAERLKGVDSTLKIQPAELGDSAVYLCAGNEGGAPDTQYFGPGTRLTVL.